Following are 9 T cell receptor beta chains from one sample sequenced in a study of shared clonotypes between healthy human individuals. The naive CD8 population came from CD45RO-negative cells selected for CCR7, without terminally differentiated effector memory CD45RA+ cells. Data came from immunoSEQ multiplex PCR; TCRdb stores just in-frame clones and leaves some out. Altogether millions of clones are present, just over 90% being singletons, with the ten largest covering 1.5% to 2%. The sample taken for sequencing was naive CD8+ T cells from PBMCs. Receptors originate from a man in his late teens or twenties in good health. Some clones in this sample may be carry-over from other donors' samples.

The chain combines TRBV5-6 with TRBJ2-5; no firm D call. CDR3 length: 12 residues. The V and J ends lost 4 bases and 0 bases respectively, with 4 bases between them. CDR1 is SGHDT and CDR2 is YYEEEE in the germline V gene. The DNA of the CDR3 is TGTGCCAGCAGCCAGGACCAAGAGACCCAGTACTTC. This translates into CASSQDQETQYF.

The rearrangement joins TRBV25-1 to TRBJ2-3; 9 bases agree with TRBD2. Germline V gene data show CDR1 as MGHDK and CDR2 as SYGVNS. This CDR3 contains 17 residues. The V segment lost 1 base and the J segment 3 bases; nucleotides outside the gene matches: 8. The CDR3 nucleotides are TGTGCCAGCAGTGAATGGGGTAGCGGGAGAATAACAGATACGCAGTATTTT. It is translated as CASSEWGSGRITDTQYF. The variable domain in full, with the rest retrieved from reference TRBV25-1 and TRBJ2-3, is EADIYQTPRYLVIGTGKKITLECSQTMGHDKMYWYQQDPGMELHLIHYSYGVNSTEKGDLSSESTVSRIRTEHFPLTLESARPSHTSQYLCASSEWGSGRITDTQYFGPGTRLTVL.

The chain couples TRBV9 to TRBJ1-3, with D uncertain. This CDR3 spans 12 amino acids. Germline-derived CDR1 and CDR2 are SGDLS and YYNGEE. Between the trimmed V and J ends, which lost 6 bases and 0 bases, there was a span of 4 bases. This CDR3 reads CASTGSGNTIYF. The DNA for the CDR3 is TGTGCCAGCACAGGCTCTGGAAACACCATATATTTT.

The chain has TRBV7-2 and TRBJ1-1; D is uncertain. Trimming took 1 base from V and 6 from J, leaving 21 bases between them. There are 17 residues in the CDR3. Germline V gene lookup returns CDR1 SGHTA and CDR2 FQGNSA. CDR3 residues: CASSLVVGGERVPEAFF. CDR3 bases: TGTGCCAGCAGCTTAGTTGTGGGTGGTGAGAGGGTACCTGAAGCTTTCTTT.

The rearrangement uses TRBV15 and TRBJ2-2; no clear D. Germline V CDR1 and CDR2: LNHNV, YYDKDF (reference sequence). V was clipped by 0 bases and J by 1 base, with 12 bases between them. This CDR3 spans 17 amino acids. The CDR3: CATSRDRNRQNTGELFF. The CDR3 coding sequence is TGTGCCACCAGCAGAGATCGGAACAGACAGAACACCGGGGAGCTGTTTTTT.

This sequence joins TRBV28 and TRBJ1-2; D gene uncertain. V was clipped by 6 bases and J by 7 bases, with 18 bases between them. The CDR3 is 14 amino acids. Germline V gene data show CDR1 as MDHEN and CDR2 as SYDVKM. Written as DNA, the CDR3 is TGTGCCAGCAGCCCTAATTTCCTTAGTATTGGCTACACCTTC. Its protein product is CASSPNFLSIGYTF.

This clone has only one observation. The CDR3 nucleotides are TGTGCCAGCAGTTTGGGGGCCGCAGGGGGGCAAGAGACCCAGTACTTC. Its translation: CASSLGAAGGQETQYF. V is TRBV28 and J is TRBJ2-5, with D maybe TRBD1 (7 bases). Looked up from germline, CDR1 is MDHEN and CDR2 is SYDVKM. The CDR3 is made up of 16 amino acids. The V end was cut by 3 bases, the J end by 2 bases, with 16 bases between.

This chain connects TRBV6-1 to TRBJ1-2; D is possibly TRBD1 (5 bases). The CDR3 sequence is 14 residues long. The V gene lost 7 bases and the J gene lost 4 bases, with 16 bases spanning the gap. CDR1 and CDR2 from the germline V gene are MNHNS and SASEGT. The CDR3 loop reads CASKNVGQGYGYTF. DNA of the CDR3: TGTGCCAGCAAGAACGTGGGGCAGGGCTATGGCTACACCTTC.

This clone was recorded only once. The J gene is TRBJ2-7, the V gene TRBV7-6, with D perhaps matching TRBD1 (5 bases). Germline CDR1 and CDR2: SGHVS and FNYEAQ. The CDR3 is made up of 14 amino acids. Trimming pared 5 bases from V and 4 bases from J, leaving 15 bases between. The CDR3, as DNA: TGTGCCAGCAGCCTCGGCGAGACAGAGTACGAGCAGTACTTC. Translation gives CASSLGETEYEQYF. Full variable domain (outside the CDR3, taken from reference TRBV7-6 and TRBJ2-7): GAGVSQSPRYKVTKRGQDVALRCDPISGHVSLYWYRQALGQGPEFLTYFNYEAQQDKSGLPNDRFSAERPEGSISTLTIQRTEQRDSAMYRCASSLGETEYEQYFGPGTRLTVT.